This T cell receptor (beta chain) was documented in a study of blood T cells in healthy people across ages. Notes on the study in general: More naive CD4+ cells and higher diversity were found in long-lived than in aged donors.

Turning to this clonotype: Its antigen is currently unknown.

Sample-barcoded 5' priming and a J-beta primer mix drove a second PCR of about 7 to 11 cycles. Each CDR3 protein is one row after TCRdb ran MiXCR on the 5' RACE reads. Counted here are approximately 780,000 distinct CDR3 sequences, roughly 26% occurring once; the ten biggest clones make up around 3%. These data were also filed under a second study, of T cells of mothers and their children. In that study: Related pairs of mothers and children showed slightly higher, non-significant overlap versus unrelated pairs.

This clonotype was sampled from a boy aged 5-17 years in good health. Sequenced: blood.

The CDR3 loop reads CAIGQSQSRDTQYF. CDR3 in DNA: TGTGCCATCGGACAGTCCCAAAGCCGGGATACGCAGTATTTT. The V gene is TRBV10-3, the J gene TRBJ2-3; perhaps TRBD1 as D (6 bases). CDR3 length: 14 residues. From germline, CDR1 is ENHRY and CDR2 SYGVKD. V was pared by 8 bases and J by 6 bases, with 18 bases between.